Sequencing of this T cell receptor (beta chain) was carried out in a study of shared clonotypes between healthy human individuals. Sequencing was performed with immunoSEQ multiplex PCR; in TCRdb, only in-frame clones are kept and a portion is missing. The repertoire has a few million clones, roughly 92% of them found once; the top ten carry over 0.12%. The V gene lost 5 bases and the J gene lost 0 bases, with 12 bases spanning the gap. Germline loops: CDR1 SGHRS, CDR2 YFSETQ. The CDR3 totals 15 residues. CD4+ cell separation produced CD45RA+ naive and CD45RA-negative memory subsets. This clonotype originated in a young man in good health. The chain joins TRBV5-1 to TRBJ2-1; D is unclear. The sequenced material came from naive CD4+ T cells sorted from blood. Subset here: CD45RA+ positively selected. DNA for the CDR3: TGCGCCAGCAGTCCTGGCGAATTCTCCTACAATGAGCAGTTCTTC. This gives the protein CASSPGEFSYNEQFF. Supplemented by reference TRBV5-1 and TRBJ2-1, the full variable domain reads KAGVTQTPRYLIKTRGQQVTLSCSPISGHRSVSWYQQTPGQGLQFLFEYFSETQRNKGNFPGRFSGRQFSNSRSEMNVSTLELGDSALYLCASSPGEFSYNEQFFGPGTRLTVL.